The present T cell receptor (beta chain) was sequenced within a study of cytotoxic CD8 clonotypes in ibrutinib-treated CLL. About the research overall: A mean of around 270,000 productive templates and 100,000 or so productive rearrangements was obtained per sample.

With regard to this clone: Antigen specificity is unknown.

For TCR beta libraries, around 1.8 micrograms of genomic DNA were obtained from cryopreserved PBMCs. Per germline, CDR1 MNHEY and CDR2 SMNVEV (reference sequence). The CDR3 loop spans 15 amino acids. Trimming removed 5 bases from V and 2 bases from J; junction bases left unmatched: 6. Study results and limitations: At ibrutinib response, clonality increased, and at progression it declined back toward baseline. While tracking circulating CD8+ T-cell counts, baseline clonality exceeded that of age-matched healthy donors.

Profiled with immunoSEQ multiplex PCR; TCRdb holds only in-frame clones, not every one. The sample lists about 130,000 clones, 75% to 85% occurring once. Sequenced material: PBMCs, taken after 12 months of ibrutinib treatment. The chain employs TRBV27 and TRBJ2-7; 10 bases are a match to TRBD2. The source is a human donor with chronic lymphocytic leukemia. The CDR3 DNA reads as TGTGCCAGCAGTATCGTAGCGGGAGGCACCTACGAGCAGTACTTC. Translating it yields CASSIVAGGTYEQYF.